A selection of T cell receptor beta chains follows, all from one sample in a study of OX40 agonist ivuxolimab in advanced cancers. The repertoire was sequenced with immunoSEQ multiplex PCR; TCRdb's copy has only in-frame clones and lacks some. There are some 84,000 clones in the sample; around 93% occur only once, and 6.5% to 9.5% lies in the top ten. Sequencing was performed on CD4+ or CD8+ T cells sorted from blood, taken in a trial of the OX40 agonist ivuxolimab. These TCRs come from an adult with an advanced solid tumor such as melanoma, head and neck, liver or kidney cancer. CDR3s include the opening cysteine and the closing phenylalanine or tryptophan. D genes are given only for firm matches. Only part of the rows carry a size: once, few, many, or a class if the clone is expanded.

DNA,CDR3,J,size,V,D
TGTGCCAGCACCAACTCCCAAACTAGCGGGGGGACCTACAATGAGCAGTTCTTC,CASTNSQTSGGTYNEQFF,TRBJ2-1,.,TRBV9,TRBD2
TGTGCCAGCAGCTTTGGGTCCACCTACGAGCAGTACTTC,CASSFGSTYEQYF,TRBJ2-7,.,TRBV7-2,.
TGTGCCAGCAGCTCAAGACAGGGTTCGATGGGGACTGAAGCTTTCTTT,CASSSRQGSMGTEAFF,TRBJ1-1,.,TRBV13,TRBD1
TGTGCCAGCAGCTTGGAGGGAGGAATCTGGGGCAATGAGCAGTTCTTC,CASSLEGGIWGNEQFF,TRBJ2-1,.,TRBV7-2,.
TGTGCCAGCTCCGCTAGGATAACAGATACGCAGTATTTT,CASSARITDTQYF,TRBJ2-3,once,TRBV7-3,.
TGTGCCAGCAGTGAAGCTAGCGGGGGGGTAGATACGCAGTATTTT,CASSEASGGVDTQYF,TRBJ2-3,.,TRBV2,TRBD2
TGCAGCGTTGTACAGGGGGAAGGGGAGACCCAGTACTTC,CSVVQGEGETQYF,TRBJ2-5,.,TRBV29-1,TRBD1
TGTGCCATCAGTGAGGAAACAGGGCTTAACTCCGGGATACACGAGCAGTACTTC,CAISEETGLNSGIHEQYF,TRBJ2-7,.,TRBV10-3,.
TGTGCCAGCACCCCCGCCGGGACAGAGAACACTGAAGCTTTCTTT,CASTPAGTENTEAFF,TRBJ1-1,.,TRBV28,TRBD1
TGCGCCAGCAGGAGAACTAGCGGGGACTCCTACGAGCAGTACTTC,CASRRTSGDSYEQYF,TRBJ2-7,.,TRBV5-1,TRBD2
TGTGCCACCCGCGACAGGGGGTGGGAGACCCAGTACTTC,CATRDRGWETQYF,TRBJ2-5,.,TRBV6-6,TRBD1
TGTGCCAGCAGCCTGCACCTGACAGCCAACACTGAAGCTTTCTTT,CASSLHLTANTEAFF,TRBJ1-1,.,TRBV7-8,.
TGTGCCAGCAGCCCGGTGGGTCAAAATGAAAAACTGTTTTTT,CASSPVGQNEKLFF,TRBJ1-4,.,TRBV5-6,.
TGTGCCAGCAGCTTGGAGGGGGACTATGGCTACACCTTC,CASSLEGDYGYTF,TRBJ1-2,.,TRBV5-6,.
TGTGCCAGCAGCGTAATCGGGGGGACCTACAATGAGCAGTTCTTC,CASSVIGGTYNEQFF,TRBJ2-1,.,TRBV9,TRBD2
TGTGCCAGCAGCTACACCGACACTGAAGCTTTCTTT,CASSYTDTEAFF,TRBJ1-1,.,TRBV7-9,.
TGTGCCAGCAGCTTTCCGGGGCAGGGTGGCTACACCTTC,CASSFPGQGGYTF,TRBJ1-2,.,TRBV7-6,.
TGTGCCAGCAGCGGGGAGTGGGGCTACACCTTC,CASSGEWGYTF,TRBJ1-2,.,TRBV5-6,.
TGTGCCAGCAGCTACGGGACAGGGAGCTATGGCTACACCTTC,CASSYGTGSYGYTF,TRBJ1-2,.,TRBV7-9,TRBD1
TGCGCCAGCAGCCAAGCCGGGACAGGGGTCTTTTCACCCCTCCACTTT,CASSQAGTGVFSPLHF,TRBJ1-6,.,TRBV4-1,TRBD1
TGTGCCAGCCAACCAAGCCCGGGTCCTTCCTACGAGCAGTACTTC,CASQPSPGPSYEQYF,TRBJ2-7,.,TRBV9,.
TGTGCCAGCAGCTTGAATCCTAGCGCTACCTACGAGCAGTACTTC,CASSLNPSATYEQYF,TRBJ2-7,once,TRBV5-4,.
TGTGCCAGCAGTTTAGGGGACGGAACCTACGAGCAGTACTTC,CASSLGDGTYEQYF,TRBJ2-7,.,TRBV27,.
TGTGCCAGCAGCTTCCCGACTAGCGGGGGGCCAGGTGTGTCGTACGAGCAGTACTTC,CASSFPTSGGPGVSYEQYF,TRBJ2-7,.,TRBV11-2,TRBD2
TGCGCCAGCAGTCAATCTCCACGTGACAGTAATGGCTACACCTTC,CASSQSPRDSNGYTF,TRBJ1-2,.,TRBV23-1,.
TGTGCCAGCAGTCCGGACAGGGTGGATCAGCCCCAGCATTTT,CASSPDRVDQPQHF,TRBJ1-5,.,TRBV27,TRBD1
TGTGCCAGCTCACCATCGGTCTACGAGCAGTACTTC,CASSPSVYEQYF,TRBJ2-7,.,TRBV18,.
TGTGCCAGCAGTTACTCGGGACTAGTGTACTTC,CASSYSGLVYF,TRBJ2-7,.,TRBV6-5,TRBD2
TGCGCCAGCAGTGTTAGGATAGGGCGAATTAGCACAGATACGCAGTATTTT,CASSVRIGRISTDTQYF,TRBJ2-3,.,TRBV10-2,.
TGTGCCAGCAGTTTAGGGGGTCCCGGGACAGGGGTCGAGCAGTACTTC,CASSLGGPGTGVEQYF,TRBJ2-7,.,TRBV27,TRBD1
TGTGCCAGCAGCTTAGTTAGCGGGGGGTTAACCTACGAGCAGTACTTC,CASSLVSGGLTYEQYF,TRBJ2-7,.,TRBV7-2,TRBD2